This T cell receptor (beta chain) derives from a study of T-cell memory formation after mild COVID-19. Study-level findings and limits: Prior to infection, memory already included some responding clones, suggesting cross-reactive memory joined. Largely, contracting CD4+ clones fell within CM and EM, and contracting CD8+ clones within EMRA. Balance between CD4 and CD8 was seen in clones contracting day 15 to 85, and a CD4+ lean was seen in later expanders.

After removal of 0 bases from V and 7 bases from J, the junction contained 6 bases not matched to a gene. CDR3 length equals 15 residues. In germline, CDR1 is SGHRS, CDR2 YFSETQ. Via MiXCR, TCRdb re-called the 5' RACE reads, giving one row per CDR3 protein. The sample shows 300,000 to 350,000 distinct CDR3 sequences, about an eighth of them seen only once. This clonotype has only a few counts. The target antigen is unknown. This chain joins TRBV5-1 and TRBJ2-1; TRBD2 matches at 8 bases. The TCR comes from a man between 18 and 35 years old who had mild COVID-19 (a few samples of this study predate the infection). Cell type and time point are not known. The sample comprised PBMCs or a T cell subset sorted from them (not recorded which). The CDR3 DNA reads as TGCGCCAGCAGCTTGGGACGGGGGGGACTAAATGAGCAGTTCTTC. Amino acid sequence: CASSLGRGGLNEQFF.